The source of this T cell receptor beta chain is a study of cytomegalovirus exposure and HLA in healthy donors (dated by TCRdb to the late 2010s). In terms of the full investigation: An earlier analysis of more than 550 of the donors reported 276 Gb of sequence data and approximately 120 million unique TCR beta sequences obtained from around 190 million T cells. Roughly 300 gigabases of sequencing data and tens of millions of unique TCR sequences made up an early release that covered 640 HLA-typed donors. Of the 300 to 450 genotyped donors, approximately 82% fell in the genetic ancestry cluster associated with self-reported Caucasian donors. The study was designed to test whether signatures of past pathogen exposure could be identified by cataloging public T cell receptors. Using immunosequencing, the study profiled T cell repertoires from approximately 700 subjects and related those repertoires to cytomegalovirus serostatus. Along with the approximately 600-subject first cohort, a separate validation cohort of over a hundred different subjects was used. To predict cytomegalovirus infection status, the study brought together high-throughput TCR immunosequencing, statistical association of individual TCRs with disease status, and machine learning. A later analysis re-examined previously published TCR beta repertoires from roughly 720 donors and added high-resolution HLA genotyping to investigate patterns of TCR occurrence. The later analysis used no new phenotypic data to find candidate immune exposures, relying instead on TCR beta sequences and their occurrence across donors. An earlier analysis of roughly 600 of the donors used high-throughput TCR beta sequencing to judge whether each TCR beta V gene segment behaved as functional or pseudogenic. Donor age, sex, ethnicity and CMV serostatus were compiled together with the repertoire data. In a later genetic analysis, genome-wide SNP genotypes for about 55% of the roughly 700 donors were used, and that subset was treated as a discovery cohort. All discovery cohort repertoires had been generated on a single sequencing platform. Class I and class II HLA loci were covered by the typing at four-digit resolution. Typing coverage varied by locus: 629-630 donors for A, B, C, DRB1 and DQB1; about 520 for DQA1; some 610 for DPA1; roughly 470 for DPB1. Because of strong linkage in the cohort, roughly five DR-DQ haplotypes were treated as single units for association and clustering. Across some 400 genotyped donors of the cohort, an average of roughly 250,000 unique TCR beta nucleotide sequences per donor were sequenced, and roughly 20% of those sequences were non-productive. General conclusions and limits of the study: The classifier was reported to diagnose cytomegalovirus status with high specificity and sensitivity in both the original and validation cohorts. In an earlier analysis of under 600 of the donors, most TCR beta V segments were observed in productive rearrangements about 87% or about 30% of the time, broadly matching IMGT annotations. In vitro tests confirmed that three of the cytomegalovirus-associated TCR beta chains recognize cytomegalovirus antigens. HLA typing was unavailable for some donors at each locus, so association tests used only the typed subset. Most TCR sequences were seen in very few donors, while some public TCRs were found in many individuals. When HLA alleles, especially DR and DQ, strongly co-occurred, attributing TCR associations to individual alleles was difficult. Linkage disequilibrium might explain the correlated functional status among segregating V segments, but an unknown experimental factor could not be excluded. A later analysis reported that several top co-occurrence clusters appeared linked to parvovirus B19, influenza, CMV and Epstein-Barr virus. The cohort was sequenced for TCR beta chains only, and without alpha or paired-chain data the features that could be detected were limited. The study listed 170 or so TCR beta chains as associated with cytomegalovirus. Because the 87-base-pair reads could not distinguish some IMGT-functional V segments, including TRBV6-2 and TRBV6-3, those segments were excluded. Approximately 18 rarely observed V segments, including chromosome 9 orphons, were excluded from the earlier analysis of a few hundred of the donors because counts were too low. According to a later genetic analysis, donors in an Asian-associated ancestry cluster had fewer N-insertions in productive TCRs than the approximately 670-donor mean. The only immune exposure information available for the cohort was CMV serostatus. A cluster of highly shared sequence variants was judged likely to represent a technical artifact of the sequencing pipeline. A further reported finding was that TCR beta sequences accurately predicted the HLA-A and HLA-B alleles for most subjects in the first cohort. In a later analysis, TCR association rates were found to vary across HLA loci, with the most associated TCRs seen for DRB1 alleles and the fewest for HLA-C alleles. A later analysis found that most CMV-associated TCR beta chains appeared HLA-restricted, with HLA associations seemingly driven largely by CMV exposure. Roughly uniform sequencing depth across donors was assumed in presence/absence analyses, although this assumption may not hold. A later analysis associated 16,951 TCR beta sequences with specific HLA alleles at a false discovery rate of 0.05. In a later analysis, HLA-associated TCR beta chains showed more clonal expansion and lower generation probabilities than non-associated chains that were equally common. V-gene and J-gene trimming of TCR beta chains was associated with a missense DCLRE1C variant in a later genetic analysis, and the association was replicated in an independent cohort. According to the authors, the approach could potentially be generalized to other disease states and immunological phenotypes.

The cohort consisted of more than 650 healthy bone marrow donors. All cohort members were sampled while nominally healthy, although unrecorded immune exposures were likely present. The donor was CMV seropositive and belonged to the group of a few hundred seropositive cohort members. Every donor gave a peripheral blood sample, and the peripheral blood mononuclear cells from that sample were used for TCR beta sequencing. Genomic DNA was extracted from the blood cell samples with the Qiagen DNeasy Blood Extraction Kit. A note on this clone: What this receptor recognizes is not known. Base qualities are missing; no much larger clone stands one base away.

The method behind the library was the immunoSEQ multiplex PCR assay. The multiplex PCR relied on a mix of 60 forward primers for TCR Vbeta segments and 13 reverse primers for TCR Jbeta segments. The CDR3 region of rearranged TCR beta genes was amplified from genomic DNA with a multiplex PCR assay. The amplified TCR beta libraries were sequenced on the Illumina HiSeq System as 87-base-pair reads. For the original study's pipeline: Across the 666 repertoires, a later analysis counted 80 million or so unique TCR beta chains, roughly 11 million of which were shared by at least two donors. A nearest-neighbor algorithm error-corrected the raw reads and collapsed the reads into unique sequences, merging closely related sequences to remove PCR and sequencing errors. V, D and J gene segments were assigned by aligning CDR3 sequences to IMGT reference sequences. Each retained sequence needed at least a six-nucleotide match to both a V gene segment and a J gene segment. Rearrangements were called productive when the CDR3 lacked stop codons and stayed in frame with V and J; all others were non-productive. Following IMGT convention, CDR3 was defined as the stretch from the second conserved V-encoded cysteine up to the conserved J-encoded phenylalanine. The earlier analysis of fewer than 700 of the donors excluded sequences that lacked an unambiguous match to a single V gene segment. In an earlier analysis of approximately 550 of the donors, V segments were called functional above 56.7% productive rearrangements and were called segregating when the between-donor standard deviation exceeded 5%. A statistical classification framework was built for diagnosing cytomegalovirus status from the catalog of TCR beta chain sequences. In a later analysis, V and J genes were assigned by comparing TCR nucleotide sequences against IMGT/GENE-DB human TR gene sequences. A later analysis assigned CDR3 sequences and most-parsimonious VDJ recombination scenarios with the TCRdist pipeline. In a later analysis, every TCR beta chain was defined by the combination of its CDR3 amino acid sequence and its V-gene family, and reads without a unique V-gene family were dropped. To address suspected cross-contamination and a sequencing artifact, a later analysis removed around 600 highly shared, low-generation-probability nucleotide sequences. For each public chain, a later analysis derived a clonal expansion index from normalized ranks of inferred template counts within each repertoire. In a later analysis, generation probabilities were computed using a VDJ recombination model fitted to out-of-frame rearrangements, and the results were checked against IGoR. In a later analysis, hypergeometric tests were used to score TCR-TCR, TCR-HLA and TCR-CMV co-occurrence, with a repertoire-size bias correction applied to TCR pairs. To estimate false discovery rates, a later analysis permuted the HLA or CMV assignments 20 times. In a later analysis, co-occurring TCRs were grouped using DBSCAN, with TCRdist sequence similarity added in when clustering inside HLA-allele-positive subsets. Co-occurrence clustering excluded repertoires with fewer than 30,000 or more than 120,000 public chains, plus five with anomalous nucleotide sharing. Sourced from immuneACCESS, this table was stored by TCRdb with only in-frame sequences that have V and J called. A share of the clones is absent; for the studies checked, an unresolved V gene accounts for under half, and the remainder has no known explanation. From that table come the V and J calls and clone size; the DNA was used to work out D and trimming. The sample includes about 76,000 clones, with around two thirds observed a single time. Jointly, the top ten make up around 4.7% of the sample.

Trimmed from V: 5 bases; trimmed from J: 7 bases; junction bases lacking a gene match: 12. CDR1 is given as SGHAT and CDR2 as FQNNGV, both from the germline V gene. The cysteine opens and the phenylalanine closes a CDR3 of 15 amino acids. Of the read, only the CDR3 DNA is kept; its 45 bases are in frame from base 1. This receptor was identified in a man aged 60 to 75 in good health and CMV-seropositive. The chain employs TRBV11-2 and TRBJ1-1; the central 8 bases match TRBD1. Sequencing input: PBMCs. The CDR3 loop reads CASSLPGQAVFEAFF. The nucleotides read TGTGCCAGCAGCCTACCGGGACAGGCCGTATTTGAAGCTTTCTTT.